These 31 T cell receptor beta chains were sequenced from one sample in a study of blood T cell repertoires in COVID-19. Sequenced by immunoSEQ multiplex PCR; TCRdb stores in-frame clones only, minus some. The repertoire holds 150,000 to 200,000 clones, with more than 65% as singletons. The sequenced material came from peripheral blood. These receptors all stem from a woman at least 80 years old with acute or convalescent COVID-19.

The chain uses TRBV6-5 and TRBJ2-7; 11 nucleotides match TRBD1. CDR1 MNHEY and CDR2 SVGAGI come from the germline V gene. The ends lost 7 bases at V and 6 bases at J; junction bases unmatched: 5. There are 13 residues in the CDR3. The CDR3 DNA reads TGTGCCAGCAACCAAGGGACAGGGGGCGAGCAGTACTTC. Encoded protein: CASNQGTGGEQYF.

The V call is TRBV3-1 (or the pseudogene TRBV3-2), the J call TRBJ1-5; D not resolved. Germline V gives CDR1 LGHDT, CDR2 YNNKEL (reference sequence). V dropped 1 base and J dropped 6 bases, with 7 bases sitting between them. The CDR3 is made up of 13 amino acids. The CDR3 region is CASSQGRGQPQHF. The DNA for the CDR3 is TGTGCCAGCAGCCAAGGCCGGGGTCAGCCCCAGCATTTT.

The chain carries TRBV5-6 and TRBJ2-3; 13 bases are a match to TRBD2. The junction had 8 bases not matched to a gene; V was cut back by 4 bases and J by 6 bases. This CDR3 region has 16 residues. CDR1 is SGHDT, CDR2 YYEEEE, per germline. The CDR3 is CASSVTSGGALDTQYF. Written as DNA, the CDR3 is TGTGCCAGCAGCGTCACTAGCGGGGGGGCATTGGATACGCAGTATTTT.

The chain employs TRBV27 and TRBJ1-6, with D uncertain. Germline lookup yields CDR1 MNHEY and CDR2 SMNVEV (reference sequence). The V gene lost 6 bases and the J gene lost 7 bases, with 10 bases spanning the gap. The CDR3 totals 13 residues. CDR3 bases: TGTGCCAGCAGCGAACTAGGGAATTCACCCCTCCACTTT. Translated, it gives CASSELGNSPLHF.

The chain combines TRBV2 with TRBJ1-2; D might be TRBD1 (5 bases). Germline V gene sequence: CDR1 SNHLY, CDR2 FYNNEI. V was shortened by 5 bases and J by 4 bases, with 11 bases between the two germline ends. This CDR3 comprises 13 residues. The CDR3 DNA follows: TGTGCCAGCAGTATAAACGGGGGCTATGGCTACACCTTC. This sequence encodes CASSINGGYGYTF.

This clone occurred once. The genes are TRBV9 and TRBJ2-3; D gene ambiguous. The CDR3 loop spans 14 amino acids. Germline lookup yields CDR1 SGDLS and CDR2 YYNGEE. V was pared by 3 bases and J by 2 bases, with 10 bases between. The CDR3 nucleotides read TGTGCCAGCAGCGCCCGACTCCTCACAGATACGCAGTATTTT. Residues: CASSARLLTDTQYF.

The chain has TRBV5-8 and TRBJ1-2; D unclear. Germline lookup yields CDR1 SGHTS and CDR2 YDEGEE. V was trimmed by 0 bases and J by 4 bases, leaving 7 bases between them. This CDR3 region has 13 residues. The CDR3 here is CASSLGGSYGYTF. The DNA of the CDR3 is TGTGCCAGCAGCTTGGGTGGTAGCTATGGCTACACCTTC.

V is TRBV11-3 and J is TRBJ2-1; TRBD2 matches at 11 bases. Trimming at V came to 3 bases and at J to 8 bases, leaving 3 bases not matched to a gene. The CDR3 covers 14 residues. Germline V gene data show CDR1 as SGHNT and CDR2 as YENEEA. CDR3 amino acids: CASSFGTSGDEQFF. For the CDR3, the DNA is TGTGCCAGCAGCTTTGGGACTAGCGGCGATGAGCAGTTCTTC.

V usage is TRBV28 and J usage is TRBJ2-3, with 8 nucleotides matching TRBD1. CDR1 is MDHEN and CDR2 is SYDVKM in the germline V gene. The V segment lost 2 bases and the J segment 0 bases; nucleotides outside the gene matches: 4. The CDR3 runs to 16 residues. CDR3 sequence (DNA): TGTGCCAGCAGTTTACATGGACAGGGAAGCACAGATACGCAGTATTTT. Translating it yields CASSLHGQGSTDTQYF.

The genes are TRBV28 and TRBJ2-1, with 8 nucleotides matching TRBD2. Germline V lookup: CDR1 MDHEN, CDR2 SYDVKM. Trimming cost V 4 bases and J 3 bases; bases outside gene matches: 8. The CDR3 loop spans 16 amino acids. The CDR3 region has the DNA TGTGCCAGCAGTTCCCCGATAGCGGGAAACTACAATGAGCAGTTCTTC. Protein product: CASSSPIAGNYNEQFF.

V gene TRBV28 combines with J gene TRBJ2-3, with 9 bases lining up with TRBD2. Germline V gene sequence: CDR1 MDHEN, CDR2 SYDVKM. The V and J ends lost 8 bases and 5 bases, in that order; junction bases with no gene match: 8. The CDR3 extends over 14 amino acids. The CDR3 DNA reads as TGTGCCAGCGCAATAGCGGGAGCGGGAGATACGCAGTATTTT. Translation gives CASAIAGAGDTQYF.

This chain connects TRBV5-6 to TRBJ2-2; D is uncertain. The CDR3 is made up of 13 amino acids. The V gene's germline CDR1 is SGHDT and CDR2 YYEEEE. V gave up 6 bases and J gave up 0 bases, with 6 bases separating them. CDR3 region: CASIGSNTGELFF. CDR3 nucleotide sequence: TGTGCCAGCATTGGCTCGAACACCGGGGAGCTGTTTTTT. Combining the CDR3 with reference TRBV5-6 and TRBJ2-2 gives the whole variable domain DAGVTQSPTHLIKTRGQQVTLRCSPKSGHDTVSWYQQALGQGPQFIFQYYEEEERQRGNFPDRFSGHQFPNYSSELNVNALLLGDSALYLCASIGSNTGELFFGEGSRLTVL.

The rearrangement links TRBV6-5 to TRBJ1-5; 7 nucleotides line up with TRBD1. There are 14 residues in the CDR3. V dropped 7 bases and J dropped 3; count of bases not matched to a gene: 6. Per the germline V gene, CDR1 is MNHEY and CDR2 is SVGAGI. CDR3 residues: CASKGGSHNQPQHF. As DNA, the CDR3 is TGTGCCAGCAAAGGGGGCTCCCACAATCAGCCCCAGCATTTT.

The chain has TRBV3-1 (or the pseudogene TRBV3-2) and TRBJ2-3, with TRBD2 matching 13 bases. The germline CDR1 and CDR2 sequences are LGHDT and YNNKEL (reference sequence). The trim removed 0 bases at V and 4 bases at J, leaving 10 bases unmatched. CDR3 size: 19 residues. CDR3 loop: CASSQEPYTSGRGADTQYF. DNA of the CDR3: TGTGCCAGCAGCCAAGAACCCTATACTAGCGGGAGGGGGGCAGATACGCAGTATTTT.

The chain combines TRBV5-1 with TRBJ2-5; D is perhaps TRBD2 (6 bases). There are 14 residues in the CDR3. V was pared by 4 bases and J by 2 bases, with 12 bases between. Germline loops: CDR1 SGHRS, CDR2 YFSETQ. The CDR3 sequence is CASSPPGLQETQYF. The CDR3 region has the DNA TGCGCCAGCAGCCCCCCGGGACTTCAAGAGACCCAGTACTTC.

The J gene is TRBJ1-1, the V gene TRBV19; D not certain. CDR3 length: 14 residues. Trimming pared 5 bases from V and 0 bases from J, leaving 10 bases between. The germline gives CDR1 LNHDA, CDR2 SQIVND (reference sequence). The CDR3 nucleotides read TGTGCCAGTAGTTGGCGGATGATGAACACTGAAGCTTTCTTT. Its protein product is CASSWRMMNTEAFF.

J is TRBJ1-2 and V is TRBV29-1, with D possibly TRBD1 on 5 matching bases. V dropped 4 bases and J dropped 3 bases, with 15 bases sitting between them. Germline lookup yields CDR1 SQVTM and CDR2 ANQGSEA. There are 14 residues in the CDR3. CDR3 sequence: CSVGHGGSDYGYTF. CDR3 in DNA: TGCAGCGTTGGGCACGGGGGGTCTGACTATGGCTACACCTTC.

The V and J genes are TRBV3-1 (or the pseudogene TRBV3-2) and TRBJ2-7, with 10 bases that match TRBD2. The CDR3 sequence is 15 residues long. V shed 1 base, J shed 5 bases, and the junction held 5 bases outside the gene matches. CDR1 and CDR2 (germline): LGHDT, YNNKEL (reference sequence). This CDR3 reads CASSQGGLAINEQYF. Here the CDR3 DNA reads TGTGCCAGCAGCCAAGGGGGACTAGCGATCAACGAGCAGTACTTC.

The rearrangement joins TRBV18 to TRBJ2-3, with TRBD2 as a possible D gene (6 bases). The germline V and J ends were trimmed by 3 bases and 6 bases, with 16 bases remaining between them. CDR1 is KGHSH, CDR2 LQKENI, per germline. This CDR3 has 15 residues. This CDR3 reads CASSPYNSGTDTQYF. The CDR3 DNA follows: TGTGCCAGCTCACCTTACAATTCAGGGACTGATACGCAGTATTTT.

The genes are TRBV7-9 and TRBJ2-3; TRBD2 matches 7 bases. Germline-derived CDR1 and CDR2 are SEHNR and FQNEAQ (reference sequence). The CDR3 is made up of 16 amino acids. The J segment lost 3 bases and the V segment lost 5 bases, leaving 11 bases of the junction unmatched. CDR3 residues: CASSPRRGDGTDTQYF. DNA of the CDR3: TGTGCCAGCAGCCCCCGTCGGGGGGACGGGACAGATACGCAGTATTTT.

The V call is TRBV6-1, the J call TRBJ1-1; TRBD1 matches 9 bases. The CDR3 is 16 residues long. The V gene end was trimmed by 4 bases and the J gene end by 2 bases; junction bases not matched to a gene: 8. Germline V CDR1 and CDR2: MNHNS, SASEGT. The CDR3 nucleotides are TGTGCCAGCAGTGGGGACAGGGCAAGGATAAACACTGAAGCTTTCTTT. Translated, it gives CASSGDRARINTEAFF.

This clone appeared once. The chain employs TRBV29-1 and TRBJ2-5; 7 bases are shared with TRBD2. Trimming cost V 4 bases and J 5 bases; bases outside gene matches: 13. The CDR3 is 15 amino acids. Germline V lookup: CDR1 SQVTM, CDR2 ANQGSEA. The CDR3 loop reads CSVGPLGGLAETQYF. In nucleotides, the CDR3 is TGCAGCGTTGGTCCCCTCGGGGGGTTGGCGGAGACCCAGTACTTC.

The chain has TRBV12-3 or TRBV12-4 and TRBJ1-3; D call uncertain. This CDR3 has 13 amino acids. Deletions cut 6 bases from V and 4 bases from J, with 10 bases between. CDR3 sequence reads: CASSPGGGNTIYF. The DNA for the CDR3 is TGTGCCAGCAGCCCGGGAGGGGGAAACACCATATATTTT.

The CDR3 loop reads CASTVSTSGARGTQYF. The CDR3, as DNA: TGTGCCAGCACCGTCAGTACTAGCGGGGCGCGGGGTACCCAGTACTTC. V is TRBV2 and J is TRBJ2-5, with 10 bases aligning to TRBD2. Germline V gene data show CDR1 as SNHLY and CDR2 as FYNNEI. The V and J ends lost 7 bases and 8 bases, in that order; junction bases with no gene match: 16. CDR3 length: 16 residues.

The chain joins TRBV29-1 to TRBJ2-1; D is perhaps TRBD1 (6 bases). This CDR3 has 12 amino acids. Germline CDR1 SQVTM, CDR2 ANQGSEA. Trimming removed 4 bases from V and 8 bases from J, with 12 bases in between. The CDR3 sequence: CSVGGPADEQFF. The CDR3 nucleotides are TGCAGCGTTGGGGGGCCGGCGGATGAGCAGTTCTTC.

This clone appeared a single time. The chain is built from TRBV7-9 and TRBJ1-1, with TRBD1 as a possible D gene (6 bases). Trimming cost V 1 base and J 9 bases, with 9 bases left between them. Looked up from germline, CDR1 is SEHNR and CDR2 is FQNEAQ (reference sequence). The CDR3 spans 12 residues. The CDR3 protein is CASSLEGGKAFF. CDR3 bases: TGTGCCAGCAGCTTAGAGGGGGGGAAAGCTTTCTTT.

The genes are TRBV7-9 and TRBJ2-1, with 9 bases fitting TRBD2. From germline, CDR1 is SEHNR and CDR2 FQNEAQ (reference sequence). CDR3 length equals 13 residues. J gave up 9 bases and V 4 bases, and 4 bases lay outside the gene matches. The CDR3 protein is CASSSSGVGEQFF. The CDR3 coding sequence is TGTGCCAGCAGCTCTAGCGGGGTCGGTGAGCAGTTCTTC.

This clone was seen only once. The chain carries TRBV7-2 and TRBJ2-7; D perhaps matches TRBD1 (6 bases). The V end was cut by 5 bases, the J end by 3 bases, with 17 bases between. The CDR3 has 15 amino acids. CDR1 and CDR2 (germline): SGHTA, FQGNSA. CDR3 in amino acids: CASSTRLDSLYEQYF. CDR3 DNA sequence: TGTGCCAGCAGCACACGACTGGACAGCCTCTACGAGCAGTACTTC.

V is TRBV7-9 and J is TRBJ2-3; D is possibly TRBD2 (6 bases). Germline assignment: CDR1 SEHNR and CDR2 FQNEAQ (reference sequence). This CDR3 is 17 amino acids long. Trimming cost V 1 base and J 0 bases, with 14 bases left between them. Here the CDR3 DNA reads TGTGCCAGCAGCTTAGGGGCTCTAGCGACTAGCACAGATACGCAGTATTTT. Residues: CASSLGALATSTDTQYF.

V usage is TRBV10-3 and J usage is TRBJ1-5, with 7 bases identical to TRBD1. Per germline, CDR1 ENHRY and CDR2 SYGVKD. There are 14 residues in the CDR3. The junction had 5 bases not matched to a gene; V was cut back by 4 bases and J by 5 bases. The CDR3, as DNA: TGTGCCATCAGTGCAAACAGGGGTGATCAGCCCCAGCATTTT. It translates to CAISANRGDQPQHF.

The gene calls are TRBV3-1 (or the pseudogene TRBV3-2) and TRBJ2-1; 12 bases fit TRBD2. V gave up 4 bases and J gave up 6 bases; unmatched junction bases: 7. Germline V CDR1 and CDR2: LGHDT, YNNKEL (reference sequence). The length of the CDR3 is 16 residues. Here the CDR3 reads CASSRLAGVRSNEQFF. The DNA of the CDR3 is TGTGCCAGCAGCCGACTAGCGGGAGTTAGGAGCAATGAGCAGTTCTTC.